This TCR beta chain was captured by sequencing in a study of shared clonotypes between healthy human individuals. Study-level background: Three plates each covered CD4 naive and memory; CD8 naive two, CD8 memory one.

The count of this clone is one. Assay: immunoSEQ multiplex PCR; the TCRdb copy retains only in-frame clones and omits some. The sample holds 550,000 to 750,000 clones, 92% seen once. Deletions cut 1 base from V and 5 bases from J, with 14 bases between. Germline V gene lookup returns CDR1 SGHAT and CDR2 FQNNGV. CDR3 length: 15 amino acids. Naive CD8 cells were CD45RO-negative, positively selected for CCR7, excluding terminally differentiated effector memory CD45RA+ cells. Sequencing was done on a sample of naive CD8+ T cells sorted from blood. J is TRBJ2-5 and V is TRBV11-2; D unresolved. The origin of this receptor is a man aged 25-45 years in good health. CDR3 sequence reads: CASSLGTSRRETQYF. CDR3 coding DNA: TGTGCCAGCAGCTTAGGAACTTCGAGAAGGGAGACCCAGTACTTC.